The sequence of this TCR beta chain was determined in a study of T cell responses to AZD1222 COVID-19 vaccine. This table comes from immunoSEQ multiplex PCR, and its TCRdb copy is limited to in-frame clones, with some not included. The data hold about 130,000 clones, with 88% observed a single time. With V trimmed by 5 bases and J by 0 bases, 11 bases remained unmatched. The CDR3 is made up of 17 amino acids. In germline, CDR1 is MNHNY, CDR2 SVGAGI (reference sequence). The chain joins TRBV6-6 to TRBJ2-7; 9 bases align to TRBD1. This clonotype was sampled from an adult in good health. This specimen consisted of peripheral blood, obtained on day 0 of AZD1222 vaccination. The CDR3: CASSLRTGDPTSYEQYF. CDR3 DNA: TGTGCCAGCAGTCTGCGGACAGGGGATCCAACCTCCTACGAGCAGTACTTC.